This T cell receptor (beta chain) was profiled in a study of cytomegalovirus exposure and HLA in healthy donors. The wider study: Sequencing of 150 million to 200 million T cells in an earlier analysis found 100 million to 140 million unique TCR beta sequences. Overall study results and limits: Presence/absence analyses assumed roughly uniform sequencing depth across donors. Later work found most CMV-associated TCR beta chains apparently HLA-restricted. A missense variant in DCLRE1C was later tied to TCR beta V- and J-gene trimming.

A multiplex PCR was run with 60 Vbeta primers and 13 Jbeta primers. Libraries were prepared by immunoSEQ multiplex PCR; TCRdb keeps only in-frame clonotypes and omits some of them. The sample carries some 130,000 clones, 60% to 80% recorded once. Regarding this clone: Its antigen remains unknown.

Sequenced input: PBMCs. This receptor was taken from a man aged 25-40 years in good health and CMV-seronegative.

CDR3 loop: CASSLNLIQPQHF. In DNA, the CDR3 is TGTGCCAGCAGCTTAAATTTAATCCAGCCCCAGCATTTT. The J gene is TRBJ1-5, the V gene TRBV11-2; no clear D. The V end was cut by 2 bases, the J end by 7 bases, with 9 bases between. The V gene's germline CDR1 is SGHAT and CDR2 FQNNGV. This CDR3 is built from 13 residues.